Listed below are T cell receptor beta chains from one sample, sequenced in a study of blood T cell repertoires in COVID-19. Produced via immunoSEQ multiplex PCR; TCRdb's table is partial and in-frame only. The sample has 150,000 to 200,000 clones, roughly nine tenths seen once. The sequenced sample was peripheral blood. These receptors were taken from a man aged 55 to 69 with active or convalescent COVID-19. Both conserved end residues are part of each CDR3. The D gene is left open where the match is weak. Rows may omit the clone size; those that give it use once, few, many or a size class.

TRBJ1-2,many,TRBV27,14,.,CASTRTVGGYGYTF,TGTGCCAGCACGCGGACAGTCGGCGGGTATGGCTACACCTTC
TRBJ2-1,.,TRBV10-2,17,TRBD2,CASGTGTSGGIYNEQFF,TGCGCCAGCGGAACAGGGACTAGCGGGGGGATCTACAATGAGCAGTTCTTC
TRBJ2-5,.,TRBV18,12,.,CASSPLEETQYF,TGTGCCAGCTCACCGCTGGAGGAGACCCAGTACTTC
TRBJ2-3,once,TRBV18,12,.,CASSPYTDTQYF,TGTGCCAGCTCACCATATACAGATACGCAGTATTTT
TRBJ2-2,once,TRBV18,15,.,CASSPVQGSTGELFF,TGTGCCAGCTCACCAGTCCAGGGAAGCACCGGGGAGCTGTTTTTT
TRBJ1-5,.,TRBV6-5,15,TRBD1,CASRGTAWSNQPQHF,TGTGCCAGCAGAGGGACAGCGTGGAGCAATCAGCCCCAGCATTTT
TRBJ1-5,few,TRBV18,14,TRBD1,CASSLGQANQPQHF,TGTGCCAGCTCACTGGGACAGGCTAATCAGCCCCAGCATTTT
TRBJ1-5,.,TRBV7-2,15,TRBD1,CASSLDRGSNQPQHF,TGTGCCAGCAGCTTAGACAGGGGAAGCAATCAGCCCCAGCATTTT
TRBJ1-3,.,TRBV6-5,15,.,CASRIDGSSGNTIYF,TGTGCCAGCAGGATCGACGGGAGCTCTGGAAACACCATATATTTT
TRBJ1-2,.,TRBV6-5,14,TRBD1,CASTPGQGVKGYTF,TGTGCCAGCACTCCGGGACAGGGTGTAAAAGGCTACACCTTC
TRBJ1-2,.,TRBV28,14,.,CASSLSGRAGGYTF,TGTGCCAGCAGTTTATCGGGCAGGGCGGGAGGCTACACCTTC
TRBJ1-2,.,TRBV27,16,TRBD1,CASSPLGDRDRYGYTF,TGTGCCAGCAGTCCCTTAGGGGACAGGGATCGGTATGGCTACACCTTC
TRBJ2-3,.,TRBV27,14,.,CASRGGRSADTQYF,TGTGCCAGCAGAGGAGGGAGGAGTGCAGATACGCAGTATTTT